A single sample gave rise to the 28 T cell receptor beta chains below, sequenced in a study of PD-1 blockade in classical Hodgkin lymphoma (dated by TCRdb to the early 2020s). Library method: the immunoSEQ multiplex PCR assay. Sourced from immuneACCESS, this table was stored by TCRdb with only in-frame sequences that have V and J called. A share of the clones is absent; for the studies checked, an unresolved V gene accounts for under half, and the remainder has no known explanation. The sample table lists 55,000 to 75,000 clones, approximately 94% of them with a count of one. 6.5% to 8% of the sample rests with the top ten. The time point label, read with the paper, signifies: cycle 1 day 1 (C1D1), immediately before nivolumab initiation. Relapse after autologous stem cell transplantation had occurred in all trial patients, and cohorts A, B and C were distinguished by prior brentuximab vedotin exposure.

This specimen was peripheral blood mononuclear cells (PBMCs), taken at baseline. These receptors all come from a human donor with classical Hodgkin lymphoma.

The V call is TRBV7-3, the J call TRBJ2-5, with TRBD2 identical over 8 bases. The length of the CDR3 is 13 residues. Germline lookup yields CDR1 SGHTA and CDR2 FQGTGA. With 8 bases clipped from V and 2 bases from J, the junction kept 4 bases outside the gene matches. CDR3 in DNA: TGTGCCAGCTGTAGCGGGAATCAAGAGACCCAGTACTTC. The encoded protein is CASCSGNQETQYF.

The gene calls are TRBV15 and TRBJ1-1; 7 positions agree with TRBD1. The CDR3 consists of 15 residues. CDR1 and CDR2 (germline): LNHNV, YYDKDF (reference sequence). J was trimmed by 3 bases and V by 4 bases; bases with no gene match: 8. This chain's CDR3 is CATSTAGTVHTEAFF. The CDR3 DNA is TGTGCCACCAGCACCGCCGGGACAGTTCACACTGAAGCTTTCTTT.

J is TRBJ2-5 and V is TRBV7-7; 15 nucleotides match TRBD2. The CDR3 spans 18 residues. Trimming took 5 bases from V and 4 from J; bases not matched to a gene: 11. CDR1 and CDR2 from the germline V gene are SSHAT and FNYEAQ (reference sequence). The CDR3 spells CASSPGTSGGRKGETQYF. The CDR3 coding sequence is TGTGCCAGCAGCCCAGGGACTAGCGGGGGGCGGAAGGGAGAGACCCAGTACTTC.

The V and J genes are TRBV9 and TRBJ2-2, with TRBD1 as a possible D gene (6 bases). From germline, CDR1 is SGDLS and CDR2 YYNGEE. This CDR3 spans 17 amino acids. The V end was cut by 0 bases, the J end by 0 bases, with 12 bases between. This CDR3 reads CASSVEGHSANTGELFF. As DNA, the CDR3 is TGTGCCAGCAGCGTAGAGGGACATAGCGCGAACACCGGGGAGCTGTTTTTT.

The V and J genes are TRBV7-2 and TRBJ2-7, with D tentatively TRBD1 (6 bases). V lost 4 bases and J lost 4, with 11 bases in between. Germline V gene lookup returns CDR1 SGHTA and CDR2 FQGNSA. The CDR3 has 13 residues. The DNA for the CDR3 is TGTGCCAGCAGCTCGGGACACTTTTACGAGCAGTACTTC. Protein: CASSSGHFYEQYF.

The chain couples TRBV14 to TRBJ2-1; TRBD2 matches 7 bases. The length of the CDR3 is 18 residues. Germline loops: CDR1 SGHDN, CDR2 FVKESK. V trimming: 4 bases; J trimming: 5 bases; junction bases outside the gene matches: 17. Written as DNA, the CDR3 is TGTGCCAGCAGCCCACGTTCGTATGGCGGGAGTGTTCACAATGAGCAGTTCTTC. Its translation: CASSPRSYGGSVHNEQFF.

This clone was observed a single time. The chain links TRBV2 to TRBJ2-1; D might be TRBD1 (5 bases). The CDR3 length is 15 residues. Trimming left V 7 bases short and J 5 bases short, with 18 bases between. Germline values: CDR1 SNHLY, CDR2 FYNNEI. The CDR3 region is CASIVTTVHNNEQFF. The CDR3 bases are TGTGCCAGCATCGTGACGACAGTCCACAACAATGAGCAGTTCTTC.

The rearrangement links TRBV11-3 to TRBJ1-1; 8 bases line up with TRBD1. CDR3 length: 14 amino acids. CDR1 and CDR2 from the germline V gene are SGHNT and YENEEA. V lost 5 bases to trimming and J lost 3 bases; unmatched junction nucleotides: 5. CDR3 sequence reads: CASSPTGEDTEAFF. In DNA, the CDR3 is TGTGCCAGCAGCCCGACAGGGGAAGACACTGAAGCTTTCTTT.

The V and J genes are TRBV5-6 and TRBJ1-2, with D possibly matching TRBD1 (6 bases). Germline assignment: CDR1 SGHDT and CDR2 YYEEEE. Trimming stripped 0 bases from V and 7 bases from J, with 25 bases between. The CDR3 extends over 18 amino acids. CDR3 coding DNA: TGTGCCAGCAGCTTGGGGTCCTACTTGGGGGGCGTTCTTGGTGGCTACACCTTC. Protein: CASSLGSYLGGVLGGYTF.

The chain recombines TRBV29-1 with TRBJ2-7; 9 bases line up with TRBD2. The V gene's germline CDR1 is SQVTM and CDR2 ANQGSEA. The junction had 6 bases not matched to a gene; V was cut back by 7 bases and J by 5 bases. This CDR3 contains 12 residues. CDR3 nucleotide sequence: TGCAGCGCCCCCGGGACTAGCAACGAGCAGTACTTC. Its protein product is CSAPGTSNEQYF.

The chain couples TRBV9 to TRBJ2-3; 9 nucleotides agree with TRBD1. The V gene's germline CDR1 is SGDLS and CDR2 YYNGEE. The V gene end was trimmed by 2 bases and the J gene end by 2 bases; junction bases not matched to a gene: 9. This CDR3 is 17 amino acids long. CDR3 in amino acids: CASSVTPGQGDTDTQYF. CDR3 DNA: TGTGCCAGCAGCGTCACGCCGGGACAGGGAGACACAGATACGCAGTATTTT.

Written as DNA, the CDR3 is TGTGCCAGCAGTTTCTCTCAGCCCCAGCATTTT. Its protein product is CASSFSQPQHF. The chain recombines TRBV28 with TRBJ1-5; no definite D call. Per the germline V gene, CDR1 is MDHEN and CDR2 is SYDVKM. V was pared by 3 bases and J by 6 bases, with 3 bases between. CDR3 size: 11 residues.

The J gene is TRBJ1-5, the V gene TRBV4-2; 10 bases match TRBD1. V lost 0 bases, J lost 8 bases, and 7 bases stayed unmatched. The CDR3 extends over 16 amino acids. Germline loops: CDR1 LGHNA, CDR2 YNFKEQ. CDR3 bases: TGTGCCAGCAGCCAAGAGGGACAGGGGTTGGTTGAGCCCCAGCATTTT. Translated: CASSQEGQGLVEPQHF.

The rearrangement links TRBV27 to TRBJ2-1; 8 bases agree with TRBD2. Trimming took 3 bases from V and 2 from J; bases not matched to a gene: 3. This CDR3 has 15 residues. Germline values: CDR1 MNHEY, CDR2 SMNVEV (reference sequence). This CDR3 is CASSFTSGPYNEQFF. In DNA, the CDR3 is TGTGCCAGCAGTTTCACTAGCGGACCCTACAATGAGCAGTTCTTC.

V and J are TRBV30 and TRBJ1-1; no firm D call. V was clipped by 0 bases and J by 0 bases, with 14 bases between them. Germline CDR1 is GTSNPN and CDR2 is SVGIG (reference sequence). This CDR3 spans 16 amino acids. The CDR3 here is CAWSVPVPTMNTEAFF. Here the CDR3 DNA reads TGTGCCTGGAGTGTACCGGTTCCAACCATGAACACTGAAGCTTTCTTT.

This rearrangement joins TRBV15 to TRBJ2-2; D might be TRBD2 (6 bases). Trimming pared 0 bases from V and 6 bases from J, leaving 8 bases between. Germline assignment: CDR1 LNHNV and CDR2 YYDKDF (reference sequence). This CDR3 region has 14 residues. CDR3 sequence reads: CATSRDRLAGELFF. The CDR3 nucleotides read TGTGCCACCAGCAGAGATCGACTAGCCGGGGAGCTGTTTTTT.

This rearrangement joins TRBV18 to TRBJ1-3; unclear D gene. Trimming removed 6 bases from V and 0 bases from J, with 12 bases in between. The CDR3 totals 15 residues. Germline V gives CDR1 KGHSH, CDR2 LQKENI. CDR3 nucleotide sequence: TGTGCCAGCTCTCGCGGGCCTGACTCTGGAAACACCATATATTTT. It encodes CASSRGPDSGNTIYF.

V and J are TRBV5-1 and TRBJ1-1; 7 bases match TRBD1. The CDR3 runs 14 residues. The germline V gene encodes CDR1 SGHRS and CDR2 YFSETQ. V lost 3 bases, J lost 5 bases, and 7 bases stayed unmatched. CDR3 nucleotide sequence: TGCGCCAGCAGCTCCTCAGGGGGAGGGACTGAAGCTTTCTTT. Translation gives CASSSSGGGTEAFF.

The rearrangement uses TRBV6-6 and TRBJ1-3; D gene uncertain. Trimming shortened V by 0 bases and J by 4 bases, and 10 bases separated the two germline ends. The germline gives CDR1 MNHNY, CDR2 SVGAGI (reference sequence). There are 15 residues in the CDR3. The chain's CDR3 is CASSYSIASGNTIYF. The DNA for the CDR3 is TGTGCCAGCAGTTACTCGATCGCTTCCGGAAACACCATATATTTT.

The CDR3 sequence: CAWSPGGAKNIQYF. In DNA, the CDR3 is TGTGCCTGGAGTCCGGGGGGCGCCAAAAACATTCAGTACTTC. The J gene is TRBJ2-4, the V gene TRBV30; weak D call: TRBD2 (7 bases). The CDR3 is 14 residues long. Per the germline V gene, CDR1 is GTSNPN and CDR2 is SVGIG (reference sequence). V shed 2 bases and J shed 1 base, with 9 bases lying between them.

This chain uses TRBV30 with TRBJ1-6, with D unclear. The V end lost 6 bases, the J end lost 8 bases, and 14 bases lay between the germline ends. Germline V gene data show CDR1 as GTSNPN and CDR2 as SVGIG (reference sequence). CDR3 length equals 13 residues. The CDR3 sequence is CACTGSGDSPLHF. Written as DNA, the CDR3 is TGTGCCTGTACCGGGAGTGGAGATTCACCCCTCCACTTT. Drawing the rest from reference TRBV30 and TRBJ1-6, the complete variable domain is SQTIHQWPATLVQPVGSPLSLECTVEGTSNPNLYWYRQAAGRGLQLLFYSVGIGQISSEVPQNLSASRPQDRQFILSSKKLLLSDSGFYLCACTGSGDSPLHFGNGTRLTVT.

The V gene is TRBV7-8, the J gene TRBJ2-1, with 8 bases fitting TRBD1. The CDR3 totals 15 residues. Germline CDR1 is SGHVS and CDR2 is FQNEAQ. DNA for the CDR3: TGTGCTACAAACACTTGGACAGGGACCTACAATGAGCAGTTCTTC. Protein: CATNTWTGTYNEQFF.

V usage is TRBV5-4 and J usage is TRBJ1-1, with D hard to call. The CDR3 contains 12 residues. Per the germline V gene, CDR1 is SGHNT and CDR2 is YYREEE (reference sequence). The ends were cut back, 2 bases at V and 4 bases at J, with 6 bases in the middle. The CDR3 DNA reads as TGTGCCAGCAGCTTAGGTACCACTGAAGCTTTCTTT. This encodes CASSLGTTEAFF.

J is TRBJ2-1 and V is TRBV7-3; D possibly corresponds to TRBD2 (5 bases). Between the trimmed V and J ends, which lost 0 bases and 12 bases, there was a span of 12 bases. CDR1 is SGHTA and CDR2 is FQGTGA in the germline V gene. The CDR3 totals 13 residues. This chain's CDR3 is CASSLTNIGMQFF. As DNA, the CDR3 is TGTGCCAGCAGCTTAACAAATATCGGGATGCAGTTCTTC.

The gene calls are TRBV19 and TRBJ2-7; D might be TRBD1 or TRBD2, each matching 5 bases. Deletions cut 4 bases from V and 4 bases from J, with 14 bases between. This CDR3 spans 14 amino acids. CDR1 LNHDA and CDR2 SQIVND come from the germline V gene (reference sequence). The CDR3 is CASSKGDAGYEQYF. DNA of the CDR3: TGTGCCAGTAGTAAAGGGGACGCCGGGTACGAGCAGTACTTC.

The chain is built from TRBV5-1 and TRBJ2-5, with a tentative D call TRBD2 (6 bases). Germline V gives CDR1 SGHRS, CDR2 YFSETQ. The CDR3 is 14 residues long. V was trimmed by 4 bases and J by 5 bases, leaving 15 bases between them. The CDR3 reads CASSIRTGVETQYF. The CDR3 bases are TGCGCCAGCAGCATTCGTACGGGAGTGGAGACCCAGTACTTC.

This clone was detected once. V is TRBV18 and J is TRBJ2-7; 9 bases align to TRBD2. CDR3 size: 16 residues. From germline, CDR1 is KGHSH and CDR2 LQKENI. The J segment lost 4 bases and the V segment lost 1 base, leaving 8 bases of the junction unmatched. The CDR3 DNA is TGTGCCAGCTCACCACTGATGCGGGAGGGCCGGTACGAGCAGTACTTC. Protein sequence: CASSPLMREGRYEQYF.

V and J are TRBV9 and TRBJ1-2; D remains ambiguous. V lost 0 bases and J 8 bases, leaving 17 bases between the germline ends. Germline V gene lookup returns CDR1 SGDLS and CDR2 YYNGEE. CDR3 length: 15 amino acids. The CDR3, as DNA: TGTGCCAGCAGCGTAGCCGCCGGGCCCGGGTACGGCTACACCTTC. Amino acid sequence: CASSVAAGPGYGYTF.